Listed here is a single T cell receptor (beta chain). With a J-beta primer mix and a sample-barcoded 5' primer, a second PCR ran about 7 to 12 cycles. From the 5' RACE reads, TCRdb called clonotypes with MiXCR, one entry per CDR3 protein. There are approximately 730,000 distinct CDR3 sequences in the sample; approximately 39% occur only once, and 20% to 25% lies in the top ten. The sample originates from a study of blood T cells in healthy people across ages. Germline V gene lookup returns CDR1 DFQATT and CDR2 SNEGSKA (reference sequence). CDR3 size: 14 residues. The specimen sequenced was blood. The chain joins TRBV20-1 to TRBJ2-1; the D gene is possibly TRBD1 (5 bases). Near its end, the DNA agrees better with TRBJ2-7, so the J call may be wrong. The origin of this receptor is a woman aged 60-75 years in good health. CDR3 coding DNA: TGCAGTGTCGACCGTAAGGGGTACTACAATGAGCAGTACTTC. As protein: CSVDRKGYYNEQYF.